This passage covers 22 T cell receptor beta chains from one sample sequenced in a study of PD-1 blockade in classical Hodgkin lymphoma. Some clones are missing from TCRdb's copy, which holds only in-frame ones; the method was immunoSEQ multiplex PCR. Of about 25,000 clones in the sample, 60% to 80% were seen once. The patients all showed relapse after autologous stem cell transplantation, while their brentuximab vedotin exposure varied. Sequenced material: peripheral blood mononuclear cells (PBMCs), taken at baseline. These receptors were collected from a human donor with classical Hodgkin lymphoma.

The genes are TRBV9 and TRBJ1-2; tentatively, D is TRBD1 (6 bases). Germline lookup yields CDR1 SGDLS and CDR2 YYNGEE. V dropped 0 bases and J dropped 7 bases, with 16 bases sitting between them. This CDR3 spans 15 amino acids. The CDR3 protein is CASSVAYDGGSGYTF. The CDR3 nucleotides are TGTGCCAGCAGCGTAGCTTATGATGGGGGCTCTGGCTACACCTTC.

This CDR3 is CASSFQGARTDTQYF. DNA for the CDR3: TGTGCCAGCAGTTTCCAGGGGGCGCGGACAGATACGCAGTATTTT. The chain employs TRBV27 and TRBJ2-3; 8 bases line up with TRBD1. The CDR3 is 15 amino acids. The V segment lost 3 bases and the J segment 3 bases; nucleotides outside the gene matches: 5. Germline V CDR1 and CDR2: MNHEY, SMNVEV (reference sequence).

A few counts support this clone. The rearrangement joins TRBV6-5 to TRBJ2-5; unclear D gene. Germline CDR1 is MNHEY and CDR2 is SVGAGI. This CDR3 is 11 amino acids long. Between the trimmed V and J ends, which lost 5 bases and 5 bases, there was a span of 6 bases. CDR3 in amino acids: CASSPGETQYF. CDR3 in DNA: TGTGCCAGCAGTCCCGGGGAGACCCAGTACTTC.

This clone is medium-sized in the sample. The chain recombines TRBV4-1 with TRBJ1-1; 8 bases align to TRBD1. Germline assignment: CDR1 MGHRA and CDR2 YSYEKL. The CDR3 is made up of 16 amino acids. V gave up 0 bases and J gave up 10 bases; unmatched junction bases: 13. CDR3 in amino acids: CASSQEGFQGAFGAFF. For the CDR3, the DNA is TGCGCCAGCAGCCAAGAGGGGTTCCAGGGGGCATTTGGAGCTTTCTTT.

This chain connects TRBV29-1 to TRBJ2-5; 7 positions match TRBD2. The CDR3 consists of 14 residues. V was pared by 1 base and J by 14 bases, with 16 bases of the junction left unmatched. Germline V CDR1 and CDR2: SQVTM, ANQGSEA. CDR3 loop: CSVEGLPGGSFRYF. The DNA for the CDR3 is TGCAGCGTTGAAGGGTTGCCCGGGGGGTCCTTTCGTTACTTC.

This chain connects TRBV7-8 to TRBJ1-4; a weak D match, TRBD1 (5 bases). V dropped 5 bases and J dropped 7 bases, with 17 bases sitting between them. This CDR3 contains 15 residues. Germline lookup yields CDR1 SGHVS and CDR2 FQNEAQ. The CDR3 DNA sequence: TGTGCCAGCAGCCCTCGAAACAGGCACCTTGAAAAACTGTTTTTT. Protein product: CASSPRNRHLEKLFF.

The genes are TRBV7-8 and TRBJ2-1; the D gene is possibly TRBD2 (6 bases). Trimming took 5 bases from V and 9 from J, leaving 23 bases between them. The length of the CDR3 is 16 residues. The germline CDR1 and CDR2 sequences are SGHVS and FQNEAQ. The CDR3 reads CASSRYRGGTKGEQFF. In DNA, the CDR3 is TGTGCCAGCAGCCGTTATAGGGGAGGAACCAAAGGTGAGCAGTTCTTC.

V gene TRBV11-3 combines with J gene TRBJ2-5; D not certain. CDR3 size: 13 residues. In germline, CDR1 is SGHNT, CDR2 YENEEA. Trimming shortened V by 2 bases and J by 5 bases, and 9 bases separated the two germline ends. The CDR3 reads CASSLTAAETQYF. The CDR3 DNA is TGTGCCAGCAGCTTAACCGCGGCCGAGACCCAGTACTTC.

The V and J genes are TRBV5-1 and TRBJ2-7; D uncertain. This CDR3 region has 13 residues. CDR1 and CDR2 from the germline V gene are SGHRS and YFSETQ. The V end lost 1 base, the J end lost 2 bases, and 7 bases lay between the germline ends. The CDR3 reads CASSLQPTYEQYF. CDR3 coding DNA: TGCGCCAGCAGCTTGCAGCCAACCTACGAGCAGTACTTC.

The gene calls are TRBV6-5 and TRBJ2-7; unclear D gene. The V and J ends lost 6 bases and 1 base respectively, with 10 bases between them. This CDR3 region has 13 residues. Looked up from germline, CDR1 is MNHEY and CDR2 is SVGAGI. CDR3 nucleotide sequence: TGTGCCAGCAGACCGAGCGCGTCCTACGAGCAGTACTTC. Protein product: CASRPSASYEQYF.

This chain connects TRBV5-4 to TRBJ1-1; a weak D match, TRBD1 (6 bases). Germline V gene lookup returns CDR1 SGHNT and CDR2 YYREEE (reference sequence). The CDR3 sequence is 16 residues long. The V and J ends lost 4 bases and 0 bases respectively, with 16 bases between them. The CDR3: CASSPRTRGMNTEAFF. CDR3 DNA sequence: TGTGCCAGCAGCCCGCGGACCAGGGGCATGAACACTGAAGCTTTCTTT.

V is TRBV6-1 and J is TRBJ2-2; 9 bases match TRBD2. CDR1 and CDR2 from the germline V gene are MNHNS and SASEGT. V lost 7 bases to trimming and J lost 8 bases; unmatched junction nucleotides: 5. The CDR3 is made up of 13 amino acids. CDR3 protein: CASMLAGLGELFF. The CDR3 bases are TGTGCCAGCATGCTAGCGGGGTTAGGGGAGCTGTTTTTT.

This clone was detected only a few times. V is TRBV2 and J is TRBJ2-1, with 8 bases fitting TRBD2. The CDR3 extends over 14 amino acids. V was pared by 2 bases and J by 4 bases, with 1 base of the junction left unmatched. Germline CDR1 SNHLY, CDR2 FYNNEI. The CDR3 region is CASSEPGGYNEQFF. CDR3 sequence (DNA): TGTGCCAGCAGTGAACCGGGGGGGTACAATGAGCAGTTCTTC.

The gene calls are TRBV7-9 and TRBJ1-2; D uncertain. Trimming shortened V by 1 base and J by 8 bases, and 8 bases separated the two germline ends. The CDR3 consists of 12 residues. In germline, CDR1 is SEHNR, CDR2 FQNEAQ (reference sequence). The CDR3 reads CASSLDQVGYTF. Here the CDR3 DNA reads TGTGCCAGCAGCTTAGACCAGGTCGGCTACACCTTC.

The V gene is TRBV9, the J gene TRBJ2-1; D possibly corresponds to TRBD2 (6 bases). This CDR3 is 17 amino acids long. Trimming took off 3 bases at V and 4 bases at J, with 20 bases between the two ends. Germline V CDR1 and CDR2: SGDLS, YYNGEE. CDR3 bases: TGTGCCAGCAGCGCATCTCTCGGGACTCACGGATACAATGAGCAGTTCTTC. Protein: CASSASLGTHGYNEQFF.

This chain links TRBV27 with TRBJ2-1, with 12 bases identical to TRBD2. The CDR3 is 15 amino acids. The germline V gene encodes CDR1 MNHEY and CDR2 SMNVEV (reference sequence). The junction had 5 bases not matched to a gene; V was cut back by 5 bases and J by 6 bases. The CDR3 nucleotides are TGTGCCAGCAGTCTGACTAGCGGGGGTGCCAATGAGCAGTTCTTC. This gives the protein CASSLTSGGANEQFF.

The chain links TRBV27 to TRBJ2-1, with D unresolved. Germline loops: CDR1 MNHEY, CDR2 SMNVEV (reference sequence). The CDR3 length is 13 residues. V shed 0 bases and J shed 5 bases, with 5 bases lying between them. The CDR3 region is CASSLSGNNEQFF. The CDR3 DNA sequence: TGTGCCAGCAGTTTATCAGGGAACAATGAGCAGTTCTTC.

The gene calls are TRBV11-2 and TRBJ1-6; D is ambiguous. Germline CDR1 and CDR2: SGHAT and FQNNGV. Trimming took off 1 base at V and 0 bases at J, with 13 bases between the two ends. The CDR3 totals 18 residues. The CDR3 reads CASSLGQGQPSYNSPLHF. CDR3 nucleotide sequence: TGTGCCAGCAGCTTAGGTCAAGGGCAACCCTCCTATAATTCACCCCTCCACTTT.

CDR3 protein: CASRGTGNTGELFF. Written as DNA, the CDR3 is TGTGCCAGCAGGGGGACAGGGAACACCGGGGAGCTGTTTTTT. V and J are TRBV6-5 and TRBJ2-2; the match to TRBD1 covers 8 bases. J was trimmed by 1 base and V by 6 bases; bases with no gene match: 1. Germline lookup yields CDR1 MNHEY and CDR2 SVGAGI. The CDR3 length is 14 residues.

The V gene is TRBV10-2, the J gene TRBJ1-1; TRBD1 matches 8 bases. J gave up 2 bases and V 5 bases, and 10 bases lay outside the gene matches. The germline CDR1 and CDR2 sequences are WSHSY and SAAADI. This CDR3 is built from 16 residues. For the CDR3, the DNA is TGCGCCAGCAGTTTACCTGTTTCAGGGGGCAACACTGAAGCTTTCTTT. The encoded protein is CASSLPVSGGNTEAFF.

This rearrangement joins TRBV10-3 to TRBJ2-1, with 10 bases that match TRBD1. Trimming at V came to 3 bases and at J to 6 bases, leaving 8 bases not matched to a gene. The CDR3 is 16 residues long. Germline CDR1 reads ENHRY; CDR2 reads SYGVKD. CDR3 DNA sequence: TGTGCCATCAGTGACGAGACAGGGGGCGCCGGCAATGAGCAGTTCTTC. It encodes CAISDETGGAGNEQFF.

The chain couples TRBV28 to TRBJ1-1; maybe TRBD1 (5 bases). Germline CDR1 reads MDHEN; CDR2 reads SYDVKM. The CDR3 is made up of 15 amino acids. V shed 4 bases and J shed 3 bases, with 15 bases lying between them. The CDR3 coding sequence is TGTGCCAGCAGTTCCATCGGGGGGGAGCACACTGAAGCTTTCTTT. It codes for CASSSIGGEHTEAFF.